These 18 T cell receptor beta chains originate from one sample sequenced in a study of CD8 T cells in ankylosing spondylitis. Study findings and constraints: What seemed typical of ankylosing spondylitis blood was a TCR beta motif built from about eight highly homologous variants.

For these receptors, no antigen is known. TCRdb used MiXCR to reprocess the 5' RACE reads, holding one entry per CDR3 protein. The sample records 700,000 or so distinct CDR3 sequences, about 20% being singletons. The specimen was blood, either unsorted or a sorted T cell fraction (not recorded which). These receptors came from a male donor with ankylosing spondylitis.

This clonotype has only a few counts. Here the CDR3 DNA reads TGTGCCAGCAGTTTGAGCGTCCGGGAAGCCAGCTCCTACGAGCAGTACTTC. This codes for CASSLSVREASSYEQYF. V and J are TRBV28 and TRBJ2-7; TRBD2 might be the D (5 bases). Germline assignment: CDR1 MDHEN and CDR2 SYDVKM. This CDR3 contains 17 residues. V dropped 3 bases and J dropped 0 bases, with 18 bases sitting between them.

The chain links TRBV5-4 to TRBJ1-1; a weak D match, TRBD1 (5 bases). The V and J ends lost 3 bases and 1 base respectively, with 13 bases between them. This CDR3 has 15 amino acids. From germline, CDR1 is SGHNT and CDR2 YYREEE (reference sequence). The CDR3 DNA reads as TGTGCCAGCAGCTCCGGGAAGGGGAAGAACACTGAAGCTTTCTTT. Its translation is CASSSGKGKNTEAFF. Using reference TRBV5-4 and TRBJ1-1 for the parts outside the CDR3, the full variable domain is ETGVTQSPTHLIKTRGQQVTLRCSSQSGHNTVSWYQQALGQGPQFIFQYYREEENGRGNFPPRFSGLQFPNYSSELNVNALELDDSALYLCASSSGKGKNTEAFFGQGTRLTVV.

The chain couples TRBV20-1 to TRBJ1-1; perhaps TRBD1 as D (5 bases). Looked up from germline, CDR1 is DFQATT and CDR2 is SNEGSKA (reference sequence). The length of the CDR3 is 14 residues. V was clipped by 5 bases and J by 0 bases, with 13 bases between them. The CDR3 region has the DNA TGCAGTGCTGGGACGGATTACATGAACACTGAAGCTTTCTTT. Translating gives CSAGTDYMNTEAFF.

The chain combines TRBV20-1 with TRBJ2-6; D not certain. This CDR3 comprises 18 residues. CDR1 and CDR2 from the germline V gene are DFQATT and SNEGSKA (reference sequence). V was cut by 6 bases and J by 0 bases, with 21 bases left in between. CDR3 region: CSADPAASDASGANVLTF. Here the CDR3 DNA reads TGCAGTGCGGACCCGGCCGCCTCTGACGCCTCTGGGGCCAACGTCCTGACTTTC.

V gene TRBV20-1 combines with J gene TRBJ2-7, with 12 positions matching TRBD2. This CDR3 has 14 amino acids. Germline V gene lookup returns CDR1 DFQATT and CDR2 SNEGSKA (reference sequence). Losses at the gene ends were 6 bases for V and 4 bases for J; bases not matched to a gene: 7. CDR3 loop: CSARRLAGAYEQYF. In DNA, the CDR3 is TGCAGTGCGCGAAGACTAGCGGGAGCATACGAGCAGTACTTC.

This clonotype was seen a handful of times. The chain is built from TRBV12-3 or TRBV12-4 and TRBJ2-5, with a weak D call TRBD1 (6 bases). The CDR3 spans 15 residues. V lost 6 bases to trimming and J lost 2 bases, with 16 bases between them. The CDR3 is CASSPPDSLQETQYF. The CDR3 nucleotides read TGTGCCAGCAGCCCACCGGACAGTTTGCAAGAGACCCAGTACTTC.

This clonotype appeared a few times. This sequence joins TRBV30 and TRBJ1-1; 11 bases match TRBD1. The CDR3 has 16 residues. CDR1 and CDR2 (germline): GTSNPN, SVGIG (reference sequence). Germline trimming cut 5 bases from V and 4 bases from J; bases unmatched to any gene: 12. CDR3 sequence (DNA): TGTGCCTGGGGACGCGGGGGACAGGGGGTTTTCACTGAAGCTTTCTTT. This codes for CAWGRGGQGVFTEAFF.

This clonotype was observed a handful of times. This sequence joins TRBV4-2 and TRBJ2-5; 12 bases line up with TRBD2. Germline CDR1 is LGHNA and CDR2 is YNFKEQ. The CDR3 spans 15 residues. Germline trimming cut 2 bases from V and 5 bases from J; bases unmatched to any gene: 3. The CDR3 DNA is TGTGCCAGCAGCCAATCTAGCGGGGGGGAGGAGACCCAGTACTTC. It translates to CASSQSSGGEETQYF.

This clonotype showed up just a few times. CDR3 amino acids: CASSLGQQEETQYF. The CDR3, as DNA: TGCGCCAGCAGCCTCGGACAGCAAGAAGAGACCCAGTACTTC. The V gene is TRBV5-1, the J gene TRBJ2-5, with a tentative D call TRBD1 (6 bases). V lost 4 bases and J lost 3, with 13 bases in between. Germline CDR1 is SGHRS and CDR2 is YFSETQ. The CDR3 length is 14 residues.

This clonotype was seen more than once but under ten times. The chain employs TRBV24-1 and TRBJ2-5; tentative D call: TRBD2 (6 bases). CDR1 and CDR2 from the germline V gene are KGHDR and SFDVKD. Trimming took off 1 base at V and 4 bases at J, with 9 bases between the two ends. CDR3 length: 14 residues. CDR3 bases: TGTGCCACCAGTGATTTCAACGGGAGAGAGACCCAGTACTTC. The encoded protein is CATSDFNGRETQYF.

Comment on this clonotype: The junction and the germline gene differ at one end; a read error may be behind it. The chain uses TRBV12-3 or TRBV12-4 and TRBJ1-1, with D hard to call. The CDR3 loop spans 10 amino acids. The CDR3, as DNA: TGTGCCAGCAGTCTGGAAGAAAAGATCTTT. Protein: CASSLEEKIF.

The genes are TRBV7-9 and TRBJ2-5; 7 bases line up with TRBD2. Unmatched junction bases numbered 4, after V lost 4 bases and J lost 2 bases. Germline V gene sequence: CDR1 SEHNR, CDR2 FQNEAQ (reference sequence). This CDR3 comprises 14 residues. The CDR3: CASSWTSDQETQYF. The CDR3 DNA reads TGTGCCAGCAGCTGGACTAGTGATCAAGAGACCCAGTACTTC.

V usage is TRBV7-2 and J usage is TRBJ2-2; TRBD2 is a possible D gene (6 bases). V was trimmed by 0 bases and J by 2 bases, leaving 10 bases between them. This CDR3 has 16 residues. Per germline, CDR1 SGHTA and CDR2 FQGNSA. In DNA, the CDR3 is TGTGCCAGCAGCTTAGCGATAGCGGCTAACACCGGGGAGCTGTTTTTT. It is translated as CASSLAIAANTGELFF.

The DNA for the CDR3 is TGTGCCAGCAGTTTCGCCGCGGGAGGGACCTACGAGCAGTACTTC. Amino acid sequence: CASSFAAGGTYEQYF. V is TRBV7-2 and J is TRBJ2-7, with TRBD2 identical over 9 bases. Germline CDR1 reads SGHTA; CDR2 reads FQGNSA. The J segment lost 2 bases and the V segment lost 6 bases, leaving 8 bases of the junction unmatched. CDR3 length equals 15 residues.

This clonotype was seen ten or more times. The J gene is TRBJ2-7, the V gene TRBV5-1; tentative D call: TRBD2 (6 bases). The germline V gene has CDR1 SGHRS and CDR2 YFSETQ. CDR3 size: 14 residues. Between the trimmed V and J ends, which lost 5 bases and 1 base, there was a span of 13 bases. The CDR3 spells CASSSREASYEQYF. DNA for the CDR3: TGCGCCAGCAGTTCAAGGGAGGCATCCTACGAGCAGTACTTC.

This clonotype was seen only a few times. This chain links TRBV7-2 with TRBJ2-3; D remains ambiguous. V was trimmed by 7 bases and J by 2 bases, leaving 10 bases between them. The germline V gene encodes CDR1 SGHTA and CDR2 FQGNSA. The length of the CDR3 is 13 residues. In DNA, the CDR3 is TGTGCCAGCACCGACCGGAACACAGATACGCAGTATTTT. Encoded protein: CASTDRNTDTQYF.

This clonotype has a count of ten or more. The rearrangement links TRBV12-3 or TRBV12-4 to TRBJ2-3; the match to TRBD2 covers 9 bases. The CDR3 contains 14 residues. Trimming at V came to 7 bases and at J to 4 bases, leaving 6 bases not matched to a gene. The chain's CDR3 is CASNVAGAPDTQYF. The CDR3 DNA reads TGTGCCAGCAACGTAGCGGGGGCCCCAGATACGCAGTATTTT.

This clonotype was recorded a few times. This sequence joins TRBV5-6 and TRBJ1-5; TRBD1 agrees at 7 bases. Germline V CDR1 and CDR2: SGHDT, YYEEEE. The CDR3 spans 17 residues. V was pared by 0 bases and J by 6 bases, with 12 bases of the junction left unmatched. The CDR3 DNA is TGTGCCAGCAGCTTGGCCTCGGGCCAGGCAGGGGGTCAGCCCCAGCATTTT. Its protein is CASSLASGQAGGQPQHF.